These 28 T cell receptor beta chains originate from one sample sequenced in a study of shared clonotypes between healthy human individuals. Sequenced by immunoSEQ multiplex PCR; TCRdb stores in-frame clones only, minus some. The sample shows more than 400,000 clones, around 80% of them seen only once. Sequenced material: PBMCs. Receptor source: a woman between 35 and 50 years old in good health. Some clones in this sample may be carry-over from other donors' samples.

Details on this clone: Other nucleotide sequences in the sample specify the same CDR3. The chain recombines TRBV5-4 with TRBJ2-7; no reliable D call. The length of the CDR3 is 11 residues. Germline CDR1 is SGHNT and CDR2 is YYREEE (reference sequence). V gave up 0 bases and J gave up 6 bases, with 4 bases separating them. The CDR3 here is CASSLGGEQYF. DNA for the CDR3: TGTGCCAGCAGCTTGGGAGGCGAGCAGTACTTC.

The chain links TRBV9 to TRBJ2-5, with a weak D call TRBD2 (5 bases). This CDR3 is built from 15 residues. Germline CDR1 and CDR2: SGDLS and YYNGEE. V dropped 0 bases and J dropped 2 bases, with 11 bases sitting between them. This CDR3 is CASSVGGGTQETQYF. The CDR3 DNA follows: TGTGCCAGCAGCGTAGGAGGAGGAACTCAAGAGACCCAGTACTTC.

This clone was recorded only once. The chain uses TRBV20-1 and TRBJ2-7, with D hard to call. The CDR3 is 11 residues long. Trimming removed 3 bases at V and 7 bases at J, with 10 bases between. Per germline, CDR1 DFQATT and CDR2 SNEGSKA (reference sequence). The CDR3 coding sequence is TGCAGTGCTAGGGACGGCTTGGAGCAGTACTTC. Residues: CSARDGLEQYF.

The V call is TRBV27, the J call TRBJ2-3; D not certain. The length of the CDR3 is 14 residues. V lost 3 bases, J lost 5 bases, and 12 bases lay in between. CDR1 and CDR2 (germline): MNHEY, SMNVEV (reference sequence). CDR3 region: CASSFVGRLDTQYF. CDR3 nucleotide sequence: TGTGCCAGCAGTTTTGTGGGCCGGTTAGATACGCAGTATTTT.

The V gene is TRBV28, the J gene TRBJ1-1; a possible D gene is TRBD1 (5 bases). The CDR3 is made up of 15 amino acids. Trimming removed 1 base at V and 4 bases at J, with 13 bases between. Per germline, CDR1 MDHEN and CDR2 SYDVKM. CDR3 residues: CASSLYQGLGTEAFF. Written as DNA, the CDR3 is TGTGCCAGCAGTTTATATCAGGGACTGGGCACTGAAGCTTTCTTT.

This clone was seen a few times. The V call is TRBV2, the J call TRBJ1-1; 7 nucleotides match TRBD1. CDR1 SNHLY and CDR2 FYNNEI come from the germline V gene. V dropped 8 bases and J dropped 8; count of bases not matched to a gene: 5. The CDR3 extends over 11 amino acids. The CDR3 region is CASLWTGEAFF. The CDR3 DNA follows: TGTGCCAGCCTTTGGACAGGAGAAGCTTTCTTT.

The rearrangement uses TRBV10-2 and TRBJ2-5; the D is unclear. V lost 6 bases and J 4 bases, leaving 9 bases between the germline ends. Germline V gene lookup returns CDR1 WSHSY and CDR2 SAAADI. CDR3 size: 12 residues. CDR3 in amino acids: CASRKGRETQYF. In nucleotides, the CDR3 is TGCGCCAGCAGGAAAGGCAGAGAGACCCAGTACTTC.

V gene TRBV6-4 combines with J gene TRBJ2-3; the match to TRBD2 covers 7 bases. V lost 6 bases, J lost 0 bases, and 6 bases stayed unmatched. The CDR3 is made up of 15 amino acids. The germline V gene encodes CDR1 MRHNA and CDR2 SNTAGT. The CDR3 DNA sequence: TGTGCCAGCAGCTCACGAGCGGGGAGCACAGATACGCAGTATTTT. Protein: CASSSRAGSTDTQYF.

J is TRBJ2-3 and V is TRBV27; 9 bases line up with TRBD2. Trimming took 6 bases from V and 0 from J; bases not matched to a gene: 7. The CDR3 has 16 amino acids. Germline V CDR1 and CDR2: MNHEY, SMNVEV (reference sequence). The CDR3 nucleotides read TGTGCCAGCAGGACTCGACTAGCGGATAGCACAGATACGCAGTATTTT. This gives the protein CASRTRLADSTDTQYF.

The genes are TRBV29-1 and TRBJ2-3; the D is unclear. V shed 6 bases and J shed 6 bases, with 13 bases lying between them. The CDR3 is 12 residues long. Germline CDR1 and CDR2: SQVTM and ANQGSEA. The CDR3, as DNA: TGCAGCGTCGGACGGAGTCTGGATACGCAGTATTTT. Its protein product is CSVGRSLDTQYF.

V gene TRBV7-9 combines with J gene TRBJ2-7; D not resolved. The germline V gene encodes CDR1 SEHNR and CDR2 FQNEAQ (reference sequence). The CDR3 totals 14 residues. Trimming cost V 1 base and J 6 bases, with 13 bases left between them. CDR3 sequence reads: CASSLGLEVSEQYF. The DNA of the CDR3 is TGTGCCAGCAGCTTAGGGCTAGAGGTTTCCGAGCAGTACTTC.

This rearrangement joins TRBV7-6 to TRBJ1-1, with no clear D. The germline gives CDR1 SGHVS, CDR2 FNYEAQ. The CDR3 covers 13 residues. The V end lost 1 base, the J end lost 8 bases, and 11 bases lay between the germline ends. CDR3 amino acids: CASSLGSAGEAFF. DNA of the CDR3: TGTGCCAGCAGCTTAGGTAGCGCAGGCGAAGCTTTCTTT. Full variable domain (rest looked up from reference TRBV7-6 and TRBJ1-1): GAGVSQSPRYKVTKRGQDVALRCDPISGHVSLYWYRQALGQGPEFLTYFNYEAQQDKSGLPNDRFSAERPEGSISTLTIQRTEQRDSAMYRCASSLGSAGEAFFGQGTRLTVV.

This sequence joins TRBV7-2 and TRBJ2-7, with D unresolved. This CDR3 contains 13 residues. Trimming shortened V by 1 base and J by 6 bases, and 10 bases separated the two germline ends. Germline V gene data show CDR1 as SGHTA and CDR2 as FQGNSA. The CDR3 reads CASSLVGWAEQYF. CDR3 nucleotides: TGTGCCAGCAGCTTAGTTGGTTGGGCCGAGCAGTACTTC.

The genes are TRBV29-1 and TRBJ2-7; 12 positions match TRBD2. The CDR3 totals 14 residues. Trimming removed 5 bases from V and 2 bases from J; junction bases left unmatched: 4. In germline, CDR1 is SQVTM, CDR2 ANQGSEA. The DNA of the CDR3 is TGCAGCGTTACCGGACTAGCGGGACCCTACGAGCAGTACTTC. This gives the protein CSVTGLAGPYEQYF.

The rearrangement uses TRBV19 and TRBJ2-7; 7 bases line up with TRBD1. The CDR3 runs to 15 residues. Trimming cost V 1 base and J 3 bases; bases outside gene matches: 6. Per germline, CDR1 LNHDA and CDR2 SQIVND (reference sequence). The CDR3 DNA follows: TGTGCCAGTAGTATAGCTGGGACAGTTAACTACGAGCAGTACTTC. Protein: CASSIAGTVNYEQYF.

In its sample, this clone was seen a few times. The DNA of the CDR3 is TGTGCCACCAGCAACGGGAGGGGCTACACCTTC. Translated: CATSNGRGYTF. This chain joins TRBV15 and TRBJ1-2; D is ambiguous. The CDR3 loop spans 11 amino acids. The V end was cut by 4 bases, the J end by 8 bases, with 8 bases between. From germline, CDR1 is LNHNV and CDR2 YYDKDF (reference sequence).

The chain has TRBV28 and TRBJ2-3, with 7 bases matching TRBD2. The CDR3 sequence is 15 residues long. V shed 5 bases, J shed 5 bases, and the junction held 10 bases outside the gene matches. The germline CDR1 and CDR2 sequences are MDHEN and SYDVKM. CDR3 residues: CASSPSSGARDTQYF. The CDR3 DNA reads TGTGCCAGCAGTCCCTCTAGCGGAGCCCGAGATACGCAGTATTTT.

This clone has just a few counts. The rearrangement joins TRBV6-5 to TRBJ1-6; D is unclear. Trimming stripped 6 bases from V and 9 bases from J, with 15 bases between. CDR1 is MNHEY and CDR2 is SVGAGI in the germline V gene. The CDR3 extends over 14 amino acids. The CDR3 DNA follows: TGTGCCAGCAGCCCTGGACCTCAGGTTTCACCCCTCCACTTT. The encoded protein is CASSPGPQVSPLHF.

The chain combines TRBV5-8 with TRBJ2-4; 15 nucleotides line up with TRBD2. Germline V gene data show CDR1 as SGHTS and CDR2 as YDEGEE. This CDR3 spans 18 amino acids. V lost 4 bases to trimming and J lost 1 base; unmatched junction nucleotides: 6. The CDR3 DNA follows: TGTGCCAGCAGCGGCGGACTAGCGGGAGGGCCGGCCAAAAACATTCAGTACTTC. This gives the protein CASSGGLAGGPAKNIQYF.

V usage is TRBV5-6 and J usage is TRBJ2-3; D is possibly TRBD2 (5 bases). V was clipped by 4 bases and J by 4 bases, with 10 bases between them. The CDR3 contains 13 residues. CDR1 and CDR2 (germline): SGHDT, YYEEEE. The CDR3 here is CASSGSTPDTQYF. The CDR3 DNA reads TGTGCCAGCAGCGGGAGCACCCCAGATACGCAGTATTTT.

V gene TRBV19 combines with J gene TRBJ2-7; D ambiguous. Deletions cut 1 base from V and 5 bases from J, with 15 bases between. The CDR3 is made up of 15 amino acids. Germline loops: CDR1 LNHDA, CDR2 SQIVND (reference sequence). The CDR3 sequence: CASSIATGAPNEQYF. The CDR3 DNA reads TGTGCCAGTAGTATAGCGACTGGTGCTCCTAACGAGCAGTACTTC.

The chain is built from TRBV7-2 and TRBJ2-1, with a weak D call TRBD2 (5 bases). The CDR3 runs 16 residues. The germline gives CDR1 SGHTA, CDR2 FQGNSA. Trimming stripped 0 bases from V and 9 bases from J, with 18 bases between. The DNA of the CDR3 is TGTGCCAGCAGCTTAGCGCTGCGGCTAGTCAGCGGTGAGCAGTTCTTC. The encoded protein is CASSLALRLVSGEQFF. Full variable domain (missing parts from reference TRBV7-2 and TRBJ2-1): GAGVSQSPSNKVTEKGKDVELRCDPISGHTALYWYRQSLGQGLEFLIYFQGNSAPDKSGLPSDRFSAERTGGSVSTLTIQRTQQEDSAVYLCASSLALRLVSGEQFFGPGTRLTVL.

With regard to this clone: The junction shows a germline mismatch at one end, possibly a read error. The chain uses TRBV18 and TRBJ1-1, with unresolved D. Germline V CDR1 and CDR2: KGHSH, LQKENI. The CDR3 extends over 15 amino acids. CDR3 coding DNA: TGTGCCAACTCACCACCTATCGCAGGGAACACTGAAGCTTTCTTT. This encodes CANSPPIAGNTEAFF.

This chain uses TRBV19 with TRBJ1-2; D is undetermined. The CDR3 sequence is 15 residues long. V gave up 6 bases and J gave up 4 bases, with 18 bases separating them. Germline V gene sequence: CDR1 LNHDA, CDR2 SQIVND (reference sequence). CDR3 DNA: TGTGCCAGTAGCCAAACCCGGTGGGGATCCTATGGCTACACCTTC. This gives the protein CASSQTRWGSYGYTF.

The V call is TRBV7-2, the J call TRBJ2-1, with D maybe TRBD2 (6 bases). The CDR3 extends over 16 amino acids. Trimming left V 5 bases short and J 6 bases short, with 20 bases between. CDR1 and CDR2 (germline): SGHTA, FQGNSA. The CDR3 DNA reads TGTGCCAGCAGCCGCAAACCGGGACTCGCGGCCAATGAGCAGTTCTTC. Its translation: CASSRKPGLAANEQFF.

This sequence joins TRBV6-6 and TRBJ1-2; 9 positions agree with TRBD1. V lost 5 bases and J lost 2; bases outside the gene matches: 9. Per the germline V gene, CDR1 is MNHNY and CDR2 is SVGAGI (reference sequence). This CDR3 has 16 residues. The DNA for the CDR3 is TGTGCCAGCAGTAGAGGGACAGGGAGAGGGAACTATGGCTACACCTTC. Translated, it gives CASSRGTGRGNYGYTF.

The CDR3 coding sequence is TGTGCCAGCAGCAGGACGGCGAACGAGCAGTACTTC. Translating it yields CASSRTANEQYF. The chain has TRBV6-1 and TRBJ2-7, with D hard to call. Trimming cost V 6 bases and J 5 bases, with 11 bases left between them. Germline V CDR1 and CDR2: MNHNS, SASEGT. The CDR3 sequence is 12 residues long.

The chain joins TRBV28 to TRBJ1-2, with D maybe TRBD1 (5 bases). V was shortened by 4 bases and J by 4 bases, with 13 bases between the two germline ends. From germline, CDR1 is MDHEN and CDR2 SYDVKM. The CDR3 loop spans 14 amino acids. CDR3 DNA: TGTGCCAGCAGTTCTACGGGGCCCGGCTATGGCTACACCTTC. This codes for CASSSTGPGYGYTF.